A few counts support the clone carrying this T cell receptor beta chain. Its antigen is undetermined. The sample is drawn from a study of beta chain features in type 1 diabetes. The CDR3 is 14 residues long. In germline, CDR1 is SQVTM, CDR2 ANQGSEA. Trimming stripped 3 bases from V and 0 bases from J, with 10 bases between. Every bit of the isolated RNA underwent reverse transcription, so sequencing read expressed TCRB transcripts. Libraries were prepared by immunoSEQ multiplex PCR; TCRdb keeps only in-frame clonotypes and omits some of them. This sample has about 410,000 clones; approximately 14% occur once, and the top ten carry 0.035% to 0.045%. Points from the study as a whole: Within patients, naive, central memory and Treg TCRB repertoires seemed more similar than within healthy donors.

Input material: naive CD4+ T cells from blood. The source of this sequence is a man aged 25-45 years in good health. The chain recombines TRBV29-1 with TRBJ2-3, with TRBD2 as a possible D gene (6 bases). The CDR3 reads CSVDYGGSTDTQYF. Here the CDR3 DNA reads TGCAGCGTTGATTACGGGGGAAGCACAGATACGCAGTATTTT.